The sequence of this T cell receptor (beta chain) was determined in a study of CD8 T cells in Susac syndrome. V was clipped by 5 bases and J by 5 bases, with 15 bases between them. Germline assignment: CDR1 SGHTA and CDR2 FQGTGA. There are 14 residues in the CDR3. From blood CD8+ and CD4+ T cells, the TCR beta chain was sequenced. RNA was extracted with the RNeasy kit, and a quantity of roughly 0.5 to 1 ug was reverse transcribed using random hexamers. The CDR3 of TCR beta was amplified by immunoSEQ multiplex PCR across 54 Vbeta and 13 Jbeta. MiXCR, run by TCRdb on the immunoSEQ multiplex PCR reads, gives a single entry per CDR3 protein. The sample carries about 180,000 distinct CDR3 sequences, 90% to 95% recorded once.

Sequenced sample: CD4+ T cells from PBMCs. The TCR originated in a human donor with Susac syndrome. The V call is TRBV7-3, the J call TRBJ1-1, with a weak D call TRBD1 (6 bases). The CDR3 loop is CASSPKGGGTEAFF. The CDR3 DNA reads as TGTGCCAGCAGCCCCAAAGGGGGAGGTACTGAAGCTTTCTTT.